This entry features one T cell receptor (beta chain) sequence. The entry originates in a study of blood T cell repertoires in COVID-19. Across the study: Whether acute or convalescent, the COVID-19 samples came from the United States, Italy and Spain. From T cells, B-cell-depleted T cells, or PBMCs came the material, which was cDNA or gDNA.

Per the germline V gene, CDR1 is DFQATT and CDR2 is SNEGSKA (reference sequence). V was cut by 3 bases and J by 1 base, with 16 bases left in between. The CDR3 runs to 15 residues. Original data processing: Amplified reference gene primers provided the basis for estimating nucleated cell counts. Generated by immunoSEQ multiplex PCR, the TCRdb table keeps only in-frame clones and is missing some. V and J calls and clone size are those listed in that table; D and trimming were worked out from the DNA. Among fewer than 130,000 clones listed, roughly 72% were seen once. This sequence was found in a man at least 80 years old with acute or convalescent COVID-19. V usage is TRBV20-1 and J usage is TRBJ2-7; D might be TRBD2 (6 bases). The specimen sequenced was peripheral blood. Here the CDR3 reads CSASYLARSSYEQYF. The CDR3 DNA reads TGCAGTGCTAGTTATCTAGCGAGGTCTTCCTACGAGCAGTACTTC.